The rows below give T cell receptor beta chains drawn from one sample of a study of T cells expressing NK-cell markers. TCRdb reprocessed the 5' RACE reads and reports one entry per CDR3 protein, with no DNA. This sample's table reports about 380,000 distinct CDR3 sequences. The material sequenced was blood T cells: a sorted CD56 or NKG2C T cell subset, CD4+ or CD8+ T cells, or bulk PBMC T cells (not recorded which). The source is a man between 18 and 69 years old in good health. Both conserved end residues are part of each CDR3.

j_gene	v_gene	CDR3aa
TRBJ1-3	TRBV12-3/TRBV12-4	CASSFYQTGGNTIYF
TRBJ2-1	TRBV20-1	CSAKSHAMSYNEQFF
TRBJ1-2	TRBV7-9	CASSPRAQSTGYTF
TRBJ1-4	TRBV20-1	CSAQNRGSGEKLFF
TRBJ2-1	TRBV28	CASRVPDGSSYNEQFF
TRBJ1-1	TRBV6-1	CASNVNRGSEAFF
TRBJ2-5	TRBV5-1	CASSFGLGKPVQETQYF
TRBJ1-4	TRBV15	CATSRGQGVPNEKLFF
TRBJ2-7	TRBV11-1	CASSPRGLAGDEQYF
TRBJ2-7	TRBV28	CASITRAGYDF
TRBJ2-7	TRBV15	CATDTPPCREQYF
TRBJ2-7	TRBV18	CASSPPSRTGHYEQYF
TRBJ1-2	TRBV2	CASRGGGYGYTF
TRBJ1-3	TRBV27	CASSFRGTGNTIYF
TRBJ1-2	TRBV7-9	CASSSQGNYGYTF
TRBJ1-6	TRBV5-1	CASSLGQGVYQVLHF
TRBJ1-1	TRBV25-1	CASSEWVGGLAAAFF
TRBJ2-6	TRBV15	CATRPTGRGSGANVLTF
TRBJ2-5	TRBV6-1	CASRPGQWETQYF
TRBJ1-4	TRBV6-5	CASSSSTLGSNEKLFF
TRBJ2-1	TRBV6-2/TRBV6-3	CASSYLYRVDNEQFF
TRBJ2-1	TRBV7-3	CASSPGQGHNEQFF
TRBJ2-1	TRBV28	CASRPGGKSGYEQFF
TRBJ2-5	TRBV2	CASSSRYGEETQYF
TRBJ2-1	TRBV20-1	CSARPRRSGGTSYNEQFF
TRBJ2-5	TRBV12-3/TRBV12-4	CASNPGQGQTQYF
TRBJ2-3	TRBV11-2	CASSLGFLDTQYF
TRBJ1-5	TRBV2	CASSGREGSQPQHF
TRBJ1-5	TRBV6-1	CASSGGGPTELQHF
TRBJ2-7	TRBV6-1	CASWTGGGLSYEQYF
TRBJ2-5	TRBV9	CASSVVGSYQETQYF
TRBJ1-2	TRBV3-1	CASSHRDASYGYTF
TRBJ2-1	TRBV20-1	CSARALAGSRDEQFF
TRBJ2-4	TRBV20-1	CSARDPSGGLAKNIQYF
TRBJ2-3	TRBV20-1	CSASLVSDTQYF
TRBJ1-2	TRBV5-1	CASSLGRWDNYGYTF
TRBJ2-1	TRBV20-1	CSAPMGIYEQFF
TRBJ1-2	TRBV28	CASSLSLQRTNYGYTF
TRBJ2-5	TRBV23-1	CASSRGLPRETQYF
TRBJ2-3	TRBV6-1	CASKGGGSVDTQYF
TRBJ2-5	TRBV12-3/TRBV12-4	CASSPKRGRLQETQYF
TRBJ2-1	TRBV6-1	CASSTGTIGTGGSYNEQFF
TRBJ2-1	TRBV3-1	CASSRSGTSINEQFF
TRBJ2-7	TRBV11-2	CASSLGPPQGNEQYF
TRBJ1-2	TRBV20-1	CSARGSSEGGYTF
TRBJ1-1	TRBV20-1	CSASYPMGTEAFF
TRBJ2-4	TRBV5-1	CASSFRDSSQDIQYF
TRBJ2-1	TRBV20-1	CSGGLAGVLNEQFF
TRBJ1-2	TRBV12-3/TRBV12-4	CASSTKGPGMGIGYTF
TRBJ2-7	TRBV6-1	CASSEVGGGALEQYF
TRBJ2-1	TRBV7-7	CASSHRYRDEQFF
TRBJ2-6	TRBV9	CASSSRGASSGANVLTF
TRBJ2-7	TRBV4-2	CASSQDVGGGGNKQYF
TRBJ2-4	TRBV4-1	CASSQDSGTSKNIQYF
TRBJ1-1	TRBV18	CASSASGNTEAFF
TRBJ2-5	TRBV6-5	CASTLAGAQETQYF
TRBJ2-1	TRBV12-3/TRBV12-4	CASSPWTSSRGNEQFF
TRBJ2-1	TRBV18	CASSGRQGARDEQFF
TRBJ2-5	TRBV5-1	CASGSSGLETQYF